What follows are 20 T cell receptor beta chains derived from one specimen sequenced in a study of blood T cell repertoires in COVID-19. The assay was immunoSEQ multiplex PCR, and TCRdb's table has in-frame clones only and misses some. This sample has around 120,000 clones, with 80% found just once. The sample was peripheral blood. These receptors came from a human donor in a cohort sampled during active COVID-19.

J is TRBJ2-4 and V is TRBV29-1; possible D gene TRBD2, 6 bases. The CDR3 covers 13 residues. The V and J ends lost 6 bases and 0 bases respectively, with 9 bases between them. Germline V lookup: CDR1 SQVTM, CDR2 ANQGSEA. CDR3 loop: CSVSTRAKNIQYF. In DNA form, the CDR3 reads TGCAGCGTGTCGACTAGAGCCAAAAACATTCAGTACTTC. Complete variable domain (other parts from reference TRBV29-1 and TRBJ2-4): SAVISQKPSRDICQRGTSLTIQCQVDSQVTMMFWYRQQPGQSLTLIATANQGSEATYESGFVIDKFPISRPNLTFSTLTVSNMSPEDSSIYLCSVSTRAKNIQYFGAGTRLSVL.

The chain recombines TRBV5-1 with TRBJ2-4; 8 nucleotides line up with TRBD2. The CDR3 runs 15 residues. V trimming: 4 bases; J trimming: 8 bases; junction bases outside the gene matches: 11. Germline CDR1 and CDR2: SGHRS and YFSETQ. The CDR3 protein is CASSLGGAVEDIQYF. Here the CDR3 DNA reads TGCGCCAGCAGCCTCGGGGGGGCCGTCGAGGACATTCAGTACTTC.

V gene TRBV19 combines with J gene TRBJ1-1; D is possibly TRBD1 (5 bases). The length of the CDR3 is 14 residues. V lost 7 bases to trimming and J lost 1 base, with 13 bases between them. The germline CDR1 and CDR2 sequences are LNHDA and SQIVND (reference sequence). This CDR3 is CASTKDDRNTEAFF. Written as DNA, the CDR3 is TGTGCCAGTACCAAAGATGACAGGAACACTGAAGCTTTCTTT.

CDR3 DNA: TGTGCCAGCAGCCAAGAATTTTTAGCCCTCTCTGGGGCCAACGTCCTGACTTTC. It encodes CASSQEFLALSGANVLTF. The chain employs TRBV3-1 (or the pseudogene TRBV3-2) and TRBJ2-6; D unresolved. The CDR3 length is 18 residues. V lost 0 bases and J lost 0, with 12 bases in between. Germline CDR1 is LGHDT and CDR2 is YNNKEL (reference sequence).

This chain connects TRBV19 to TRBJ1-1, with 7 positions matching TRBD1. V was pared by 4 bases and J by 7 bases, with 6 bases of the junction left unmatched. Germline lookup yields CDR1 LNHDA and CDR2 SQIVND (reference sequence). CDR3 length equals 13 residues. As DNA, the CDR3 is TGTGCCAGTAGTAAGGGCCGGGACAGTGAAGCTTTCTTT. Protein: CASSKGRDSEAFF.

CDR3 sequence: CATRRTGEETQYF. As DNA, the CDR3 is TGTGCCACCCGCCGGACCGGGGAGGAGACCCAGTACTTC. The rearrangement joins TRBV19 to TRBJ2-5, with D possibly being TRBD2 (5 bases). V lost 10 bases to trimming and J lost 5 bases, with 17 bases between them. This CDR3 has 13 amino acids. Looked up from germline, CDR1 is LNHDA and CDR2 is SQIVND (reference sequence).

This clone was recorded only once. The chain uses TRBV6-2 or TRBV6-3 and TRBJ2-5; 7 nucleotides align to TRBD2. The CDR3 contains 14 residues. The J segment lost 4 bases and the V segment lost 5 bases, leaving 7 bases of the junction unmatched. Per germline, CDR1 MNHEY and CDR2 SVGEGT. This chain's CDR3 is CASSATSVGETQYF. In DNA, the CDR3 is TGTGCCAGCAGTGCTACTAGCGTAGGAGAGACCCAGTACTTC.

As concerns this clone: The junction departs from the called germline gene at one end, perhaps through a read error. The chain combines TRBV11-2 with TRBJ1-4; TRBD1 matches 8 bases. Germline V lookup: CDR1 SGHAT, CDR2 FQNNGV. The CDR3 sequence is 15 residues long. As DNA, the CDR3 is TGTGCCAGAAGCTTGACAGGGGTAGATGGTGAAAAACTGTTTTTT. Its protein product is CARSLTGVDGEKLFF.

This rearrangement joins TRBV30 to TRBJ1-4; D may be TRBD1 (6 bases). The CDR3 length is 16 residues. Trimming stripped 0 bases from V and 2 bases from J, with 13 bases between. In germline, CDR1 is GTSNPN, CDR2 SVGIG (reference sequence). The CDR3 here is CAWSVAGAGTNEKLFF. CDR3 coding DNA: TGTGCCTGGAGTGTGGCAGGGGCTGGCACTAATGAAAAACTGTTTTTT.

This sequence joins TRBV6-5 and TRBJ2-7; D call uncertain. CDR1 is MNHEY and CDR2 is SVGAGI in the germline V gene. V was trimmed by 5 bases and J by 3 bases, leaving 14 bases between them. There are 14 residues in the CDR3. The CDR3 DNA is TGTGCCAGCAGTACCCCCCTCAGGCACTACGAGCAGTACTTC. It translates to CASSTPLRHYEQYF.

The gene calls are TRBV24-1 and TRBJ2-1, with D hard to call. The CDR3 extends over 11 amino acids. The germline V gene encodes CDR1 KGHDR and CDR2 SFDVKD. Trimming took 6 bases from V and 16 from J, leaving 15 bases between them. The CDR3 spells CATSRSALYFF. CDR3 sequence (DNA): TGTGCCACCAGTCGGAGCGCGTTGTACTTCTTC.

With regard to this clone: The junction differs from germline at one of its ends, possibly a read error. V and J are TRBV4-3 and TRBJ2-3; the match to TRBD1 covers 7 bases. In germline, CDR1 is LGHNA, CDR2 YSLEER. The CDR3 spans 15 residues. The CDR3 region has the DNA TGCGCCAGCAGCCAAGGGCGCAGGGGGAGTACCGCAAGGAATTTT. Protein product: CASSQGRRGSTARNF.

This clone was picked up a small number of times. The CDR3 region is CASSYQGDEQYF. The CDR3 DNA follows: TGTGCCAGCAGTTATCAGGGCGACGAGCAGTACTTC. The chain recombines TRBV6-6 with TRBJ2-7; possibly TRBD1 for D (5 bases). Germline loops: CDR1 MNHNY, CDR2 SVGAGI (reference sequence). The CDR3 runs 12 residues. V was clipped by 3 bases and J by 5 bases, with 8 bases between them.

The chain combines TRBV30 with TRBJ1-1, with D tentatively TRBD1 (5 bases). Germline CDR1 and CDR2: GTSNPN and SVGIG (reference sequence). The ends were cut back, 3 bases at V and 2 bases at J, with 16 bases in the middle. The CDR3 has 15 residues. The CDR3 region has the DNA TGTGCCTGGAGCCTAGTAACGGGGGGAAACACTGAAGCTTTCTTT. Residues: CAWSLVTGGNTEAFF.

The genes are TRBV3-1 (or the pseudogene TRBV3-2) and TRBJ1-5; 7 bases line up with TRBD1. The germline CDR1 and CDR2 sequences are LGHDT and YNNKEL (reference sequence). This CDR3 spans 15 amino acids. With 1 base clipped from V and 7 bases from J, the junction kept 7 bases outside the gene matches. The CDR3 bases are TGTGCCAGCAGCCAAGGGTACCGGGACAGACAGCCCCAGCATTTT. Protein product: CASSQGYRDRQPQHF.

There are a few counts of this clone. The chain carries TRBV7-8 and TRBJ1-5, with 7 nucleotides matching TRBD1. The V segment lost 2 bases and the J segment 4 bases; nucleotides outside the gene matches: 2. The CDR3 has 14 amino acids. CDR1 SGHVS and CDR2 FQNEAQ come from the germline V gene. CDR3 sequence reads: CASSLTGENQPQHF. In DNA, the CDR3 is TGTGCCAGCAGCTTAACAGGGGAAAATCAGCCCCAGCATTTT.

This clone was observed once. The chain recombines TRBV28 with TRBJ2-7, with a weak D call TRBD2 (5 bases). The V end lost 5 bases, the J end lost 5 bases, and 13 bases lay between the germline ends. The length of the CDR3 is 13 residues. CDR1 and CDR2 (germline): MDHEN, SYDVKM. The CDR3 is CASSPTTLDEQYF. The CDR3 DNA follows: TGTGCCAGCAGTCCGACTACACTTGACGAGCAGTACTTC.

This chain connects TRBV28 to TRBJ2-1; D not certain. V was pared by 4 bases and J by 5 bases, with 15 bases between. Germline V gives CDR1 MDHEN, CDR2 SYDVKM. The CDR3 spans 15 residues. In nucleotides, the CDR3 is TGTGCCAGCAGTTACCCCGGGTCCACCCACAATGAGCAGTTCTTC. Translation: CASSYPGSTHNEQFF. Full variable domain (remainder filled in from reference TRBV28 and TRBJ2-1): DVKVTQSSRYLVKRTGEKVFLECVQDMDHENMFWYRQDPGLGLRLIYFSYDVKMKEKGDIPEGYSVSREKKERFSLILESASTNQTSMYLCASSYPGSTHNEQFFGPGTRLTVL.

The genes are TRBV7-3 and TRBJ2-5; D call uncertain. CDR1 and CDR2 from the germline V gene are SGHTA and FQGTGA. The germline V and J ends were trimmed by 0 bases and 4 bases, with 6 bases remaining between them. This CDR3 is built from 13 residues. The CDR3 DNA reads as TGTGCCAGCAGCTTAACGGTCAGAGAGACCCAGTACTTC. Its protein product is CASSLTVRETQYF.

J is TRBJ1-2 and V is TRBV19; maybe TRBD1 (6 bases). CDR1 and CDR2 (germline): LNHDA, SQIVND (reference sequence). CDR3 length equals 11 residues. V shed 6 bases and J shed 8 bases, with 10 bases lying between them. The CDR3 sequence is CASRGDRGYTF. The CDR3 nucleotides are TGTGCCAGTAGGGGAGACAGGGGCTACACCTTC.